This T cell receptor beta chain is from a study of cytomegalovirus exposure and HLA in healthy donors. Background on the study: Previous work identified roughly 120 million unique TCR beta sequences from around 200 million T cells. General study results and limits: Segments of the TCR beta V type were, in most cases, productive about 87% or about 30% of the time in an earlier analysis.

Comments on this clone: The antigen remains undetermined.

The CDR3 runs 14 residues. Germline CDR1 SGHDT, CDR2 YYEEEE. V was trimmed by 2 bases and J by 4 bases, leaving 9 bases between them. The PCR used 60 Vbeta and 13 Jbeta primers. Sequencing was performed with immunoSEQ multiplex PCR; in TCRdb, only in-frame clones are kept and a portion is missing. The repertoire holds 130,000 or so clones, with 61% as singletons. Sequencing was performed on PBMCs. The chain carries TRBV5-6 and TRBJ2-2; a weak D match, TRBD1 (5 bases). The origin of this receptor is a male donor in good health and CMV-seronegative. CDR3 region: CASSFGQGTGELFF. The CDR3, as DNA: TGTGCCAGCAGCTTTGGGCAGGGCACCGGGGAGCTGTTTTTT.